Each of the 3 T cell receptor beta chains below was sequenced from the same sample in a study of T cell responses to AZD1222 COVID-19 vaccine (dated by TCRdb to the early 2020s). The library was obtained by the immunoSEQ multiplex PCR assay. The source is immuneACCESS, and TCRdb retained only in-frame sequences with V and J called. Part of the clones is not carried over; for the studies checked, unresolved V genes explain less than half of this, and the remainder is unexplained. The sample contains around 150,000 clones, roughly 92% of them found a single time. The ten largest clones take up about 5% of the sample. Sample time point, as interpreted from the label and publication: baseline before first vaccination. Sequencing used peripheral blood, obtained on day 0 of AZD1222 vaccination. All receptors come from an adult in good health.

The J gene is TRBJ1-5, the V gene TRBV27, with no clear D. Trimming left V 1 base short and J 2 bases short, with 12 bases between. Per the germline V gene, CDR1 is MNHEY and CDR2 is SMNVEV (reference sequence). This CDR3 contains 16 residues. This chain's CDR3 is CASSLWAPPGNQPQHF. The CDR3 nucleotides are TGTGCCAGCAGTTTATGGGCACCCCCGGGCAATCAGCCCCAGCATTTT.

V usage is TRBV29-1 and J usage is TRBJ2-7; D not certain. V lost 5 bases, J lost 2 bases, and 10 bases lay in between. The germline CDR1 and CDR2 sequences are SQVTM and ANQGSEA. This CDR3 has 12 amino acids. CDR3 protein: CSVLGQTYEQYF. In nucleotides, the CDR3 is TGCAGCGTTCTGGGCCAGACCTACGAGCAGTACTTC.

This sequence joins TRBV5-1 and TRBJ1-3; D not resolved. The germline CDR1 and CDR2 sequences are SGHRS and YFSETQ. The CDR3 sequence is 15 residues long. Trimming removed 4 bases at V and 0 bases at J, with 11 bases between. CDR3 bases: TGCGCCAGCAGCGCTTCATATAACTCTGGAAACACCATATATTTT. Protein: CASSASYNSGNTIYF.